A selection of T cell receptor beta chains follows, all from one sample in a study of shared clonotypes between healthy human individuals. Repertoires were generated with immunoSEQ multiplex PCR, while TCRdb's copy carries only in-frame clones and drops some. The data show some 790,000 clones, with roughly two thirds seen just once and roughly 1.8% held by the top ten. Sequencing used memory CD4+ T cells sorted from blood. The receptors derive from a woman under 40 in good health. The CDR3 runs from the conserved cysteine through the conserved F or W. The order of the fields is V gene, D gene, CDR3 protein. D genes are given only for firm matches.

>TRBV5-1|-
CASSLGRESSPLHF
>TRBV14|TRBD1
CASSQVAGGVWTEAFF
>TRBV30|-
CAWEEPYYNEQFF
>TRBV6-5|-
CASSSSGQVEQYF
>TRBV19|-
CASSTTSSFYNEQFF
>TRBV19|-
CASSIRESSYNEQFF
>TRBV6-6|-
CASSDRDSVYEQYF
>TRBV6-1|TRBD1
CASKETGASYGYTF
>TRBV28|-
CASSPHYSNQPQHF
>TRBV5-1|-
CASSLLGTVSGIGGNEQFF